The entry below describes one T cell receptor beta chain. Its matching antigen is unknown. This entry belongs to a study of T cells in Graves' hyperthyroidism and ophthalmopathy. Study overall: The authors collected peripheral blood at initial diagnosis, before any treatment. Notes on the study in general: The model made its ophthalmopathy prediction, and onset followed a median roughly six months later.

This CDR3 region has 18 residues. The germline V gene has CDR1 SEHNR and CDR2 FQNEAQ (reference sequence). Trimming left V 1 base short and J 4 bases short, with 19 bases between. The source material, RNA transcripts, was used to amplify TCR beta CDR3 regions. First-round RT-PCR of the TCR CDR3 relied on the HTBI primer set. TCRdb processed the multiplex PCR reads anew with MiXCR; each CDR3 protein has one entry. The sample has about 640,000 distinct CDR3 sequences, around 20% seen once. Specimen: blood. The TCR sequence derives from a man aged 30-40 years with Graves' ophthalmopathy. The V call is TRBV7-9, the J call TRBJ2-2; D remains ambiguous. The CDR3 here is CASSLGLWWQNSTGELFF. The CDR3 nucleotides are TGTGCCAGCAGCTTAGGTTTATGGTGGCAGAACTCCACCGGGGAGCTGTTTTTT.